This TCR beta chain came from a study of identifying expanded T cells in peripheral blood. Study-level results: Differentially abundant clones: roughly 1.3 between replicates, approximately 15 at approximately 13 days, 19 to 20 at four. Variance in clone template counts between approximately 2-week samples significantly increased with total template count across all healthy donors.

Trimming stripped 5 bases from V and 8 bases from J, with 18 bases between. This CDR3 region has 15 residues. Germline lookup yields CDR1 SGHVS and CDR2 FNYEAQ. Details on this clone: Its cognate antigen is unknown.

Sequencing was performed with immunoSEQ multiplex PCR; in TCRdb, only in-frame clones are kept and a portion is missing. The sample lists under 110,000 clones; around 90% were seen once. No infections or other immune events were documented during collection. The sequence was collected from a person aged 18 to 75 in good health. This chain connects TRBV7-6 to TRBJ1-4, with D perhaps TRBD1 (6 bases). The sequencing input was blood. For the CDR3, the DNA is TGTGCCAGCAGCCCGGGATGGGGGCTCCCCGAAAAACTGTTTTTT. Encoded protein: CASSPGWGLPEKLFF. Based on the CDR3 plus reference TRBV7-6 and TRBJ1-4, the full variable domain is GAGVSQSPRYKVTKRGQDVALRCDPISGHVSLYWYRQALGQGPEFLTYFNYEAQQDKSGLPNDRFSAERPEGSISTLTIQRTEQRDSAMYRCASSPGWGLPEKLFFGSGTQLSVL.